This T cell receptor (beta chain) was observed in a study of CD8+ T cells in alopecia areata (dated by TCRdb to between 2018 and 2020). A note on the overall study: The treated patients took part in an open-label pilot trial in which moderate-to-severe alopecia areata was treated with oral tofacitinib at 5 to 10 mg twice daily. Amplification of TCRbeta CDR3 regions was done by immunoSEQ multiplex PCR using 35 Vbeta forward primers and 13 Jbeta reverse primers. Scalp tissue and sorted CD4+ and CD8+ peripheral blood T cells from patchy and totalis/universalis alopecia areata patients and from healthy controls were covered by human TCRbeta sequencing. To study T cell clonal expansion in alopecia areata, the researchers applied high-throughput TCRbeta sequencing to both the C3H/HeJ mouse model and human patients. RNA was obtained with the PAXgene miRNA kit for fixed scalp, the miRNeasy kit for PBMCs, and the RNeasy kit for mouse skin. Tofacitinib was administered for 6 to 18 months, and 6 months of follow-up off drug were then conducted to assess delayed response and recurrence. Clonality in the scalp was compared among normal scalp (n=4), patchy alopecia areata scalp (n=8), and alopecia totalis/universalis scalp (n=8). Patients on tofacitinib were biopsied at baseline and after 4 and 24 weeks of treatment, and several of the patients also had a later scalp biopsy. What the research found in general, with its limitations: Resident alphabeta T cells in normal human skin are also sequenced, complicating scalp TCR repertoire analysis, unlike mouse skin dominated by gammadelta T cells. Compared with mice, TCR sequences shared between patients were less clear, possibly partly because of HLA diversity across the patient population. Lesional scalp, especially in alopecia totalis/universalis, showed higher clonality and more expanded CD8+ clones than normal scalp, suggesting antigenic drive.

The intended sense of this specimen's time point label: baseline before oral tofacitinib. Lesional scalp punch biopsies and peripheral blood were obtained from alopecia areata patients. PBMCs were isolated by density centrifugation and stained for CD3, CD4 and CD8, after which CD4+ and CD8+ T cells were sorted on a FACSAria. Note on this clone: Its antigen is still unknown. No much larger clone is present one base from it, and per-base qualities are unavailable.

The library was prepared using the immunoSEQ multiplex PCR assay. RNA was extracted from all samples and reverse transcribed into cDNA as template for TCR sequencing. SuperScript III was used for first-strand cDNA synthesis, primed with a 2:1 mix of oligo-dT and random hexamers. A synthetic immune receptor repertoire was used to measure amplification bias, and any remaining bias was corrected computationally. Regarding the original processing steps: Raw reads were preprocessed to remove errors, and CDR3 was defined according to IMGT conventions as the region from the conserved cysteine to phenylalanine. To get clonality, Shannon entropy was normalized by log2 of the number of productive unique TCRs and the result was subtracted from 1. Whether each scalp clone was CD4 or CD8 was inferred by checking scalp TCRbeta sequences against the CD4 and CD8 repertoires from sorted blood. Held by TCRdb, this immuneACCESS table contains in-frame sequences only and omits some clones. Under half of the omission traces to an unresolved V gene where checked; the cause of the rest is unknown. The D gene and trimming were derived from the DNA, and the V and J assignments and clone size from that table. The sample records about 150,000 clones, about 60% of which are singletons. The ten largest account for roughly 6.7% of the sample.

CDR1 MNHNS and CDR2 SASEGT were looked up in the germline V gene. Trimming takes 2 bases from V and 4 bases from J, and the germline ends sit 6 bases apart. From the cysteine through the phenylalanine, the CDR3 covers 13 amino acids. The retained sequence is limited to the CDR3, 39 bases, with the frame set at the first base. This clonotype originated in a human donor with alopecia areata. In this chain, TRBV6-1 is recombined with TRBJ1-5, with the D gene call left open. The specimen was CD4+ T cells sorted from blood, collected at week 0. The CDR3 here reads CASSETRNQPQHF. The sequenced DNA: TGTGCCAGCAGTGAAACGCGGAATCAGCCCCAGCATTTT.